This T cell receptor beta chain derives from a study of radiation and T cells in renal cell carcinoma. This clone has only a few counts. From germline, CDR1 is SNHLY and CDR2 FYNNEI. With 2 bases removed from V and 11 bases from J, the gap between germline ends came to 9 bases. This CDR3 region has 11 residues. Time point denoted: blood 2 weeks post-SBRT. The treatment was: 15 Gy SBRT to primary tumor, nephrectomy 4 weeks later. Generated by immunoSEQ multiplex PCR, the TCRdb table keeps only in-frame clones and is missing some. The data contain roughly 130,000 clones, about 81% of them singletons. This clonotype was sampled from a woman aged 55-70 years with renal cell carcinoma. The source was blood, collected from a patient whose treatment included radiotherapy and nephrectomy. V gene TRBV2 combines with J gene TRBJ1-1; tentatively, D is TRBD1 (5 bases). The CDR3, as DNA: TGTGCCAGCAGTGAAATTTGGGGGGCTTTCTTT. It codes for CASSEIWGAFF. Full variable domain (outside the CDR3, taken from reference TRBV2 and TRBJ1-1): EPEVTQTPSHQVTQMGQEVILRCVPISNHLYFYWYRQILGQKVEFLVSFYNNEISEKSEIFDDQFSVERPDGSNFTLKIRSTKLEDSAMYFCASSEIWGAFFGQGTRLTVV.